This T cell receptor beta chain emerged from a study of human T cells and chemical hapten exposure. Study findings and constraints: Expanded TCRs made up significantly more big CDR3 similarity clusters than controls did.

The library tagged individual cDNA molecules with unique molecular identifiers. In TCRdb, the RACE reads were re-called with MiXCR into one record per CDR3 protein. Here the sample spans under 100,000 distinct CDR3 sequences, 10% to 12% being singletons. With respect to this clonotype: Its antigen is unknown.

Germline V gene lookup returns CDR1 GTSNPN and CDR2 SVGIG (reference sequence). The CDR3 runs 16 residues. The V gene end was trimmed by 4 bases and the J gene end by 4 bases; junction bases not matched to a gene: 8. The sample's time point: patch test 2, 6 weeks after DPC sensitization. Described treatment: therapeutic diphenylcyclopropenone sensitization with weekly scalp DPC. Every patch test was put on after a blood sample was taken. This receptor was obtained from a woman aged 40 to 49 with alopecia areata. Some clones in this sample may be carry-over from other donors' samples. The sequenced sample was whole blood, obtained in connection with sensitization to the hapten diphenylcyclopropenone (DPC). V and J are TRBV30 and TRBJ2-6; 9 bases map to TRBD1. The DNA for the CDR3 is TGTGCCTGGACCCCCGGGACAGGGCCCGGGGCCAACGTCCTGACTTTC. Translating it yields CAWTPGTGPGANVLTF. The full variable domain, rest sourced from reference TRBV30 and TRBJ2-6, is SQTIHQWPATLVQPVGSPLSLECTVEGTSNPNLYWYRQAAGRGLQLLFYSVGIGQISSEVPQNLSASRPQDRQFILSSKKLLLSDSGFYLCAWTPGTGPGANVLTFGAGSRLTVL.